This T cell receptor (beta chain) appears in the sequencing data of a study of T-cell reconstitution after alpha-beta-depleted transplantation in children. This clonotype was observed at least ten times. Unique molecular identifiers were built into the TCRbeta library. From the PCR reads, TCRdb called clonotypes with MiXCR, one entry per CDR3 protein. The profile covers about 600,000 distinct CDR3 sequences, with 20% to 25% appearing a single time and roughly 14% taken by the ten largest. This CDR3 has 13 amino acids. V was pared by 5 bases and J by 3 bases, with 2 bases of the junction left unmatched. The V gene's germline CDR1 is SGHTA and CDR2 FQGNSA.

Sequenced material: PBMCs, mostly from graft donor cells, taken 360 days after TCRalphabeta/CD19-depleted stem cell transplant. The V gene is TRBV7-2, the J gene TRBJ2-7; 9 positions match TRBD1. The TCR was taken from a boy under three years old who had a stem cell transplant for acute myeloid leukemia, so the T cells may come from the graft donor. The CDR3 loop is CASSRGQGYEQYF. DNA of the CDR3: TGTGCCAGCAGCCGGGGACAGGGCTACGAGCAGTACTTC. Looking up the rest from reference TRBV7-2 and TRBJ2-7 gives the full variable domain: GAGVSQSPSNKVTEKGKDVELRCDPISGHTALYWYRQSLGQGLEFLIYFQGNSAPDKSGLPSDRFSAERTGGSVSTLTIQRTQQEDSAVYLCASSRGQGYEQYFGPGTRLTVT.